What follows are 17 T cell receptor beta chains derived from one specimen sequenced in a study of PD-1 blockade in mismatch repair-deficient tumors. The assay was immunoSEQ multiplex PCR, and TCRdb's table has in-frame clones only and misses some. This sample has about 130,000 clones, with 88% found just once. Sample: peripheral blood, taken approximately 72 weeks after starting pembrolizumab. These receptors all come from an adult with mismatch repair-deficient cancer.

The CDR3 loop is CASSTGLAGVRETQYF. CDR3 nucleotide sequence: TGCGCCAGCAGCACAGGACTAGCGGGAGTAAGGGAGACCCAGTACTTC. This rearrangement joins TRBV5-1 to TRBJ2-5; 13 positions agree with TRBD2. The V and J ends lost 4 bases and 5 bases, in that order; junction bases with no gene match: 8. Germline-derived CDR1 and CDR2 are SGHRS and YFSETQ. The CDR3 loop spans 16 amino acids.

CDR3 DNA sequence: TGCGCCAGCAGCCAAGTTCTGAATATCGGGACAAGTAATGAAAAACTGTTTTTT. The encoded protein is CASSQVLNIGTSNEKLFF. This chain connects TRBV4-3 to TRBJ1-4; maybe TRBD1 (6 bases). V lost 1 base to trimming and J lost 4 bases, with 19 bases between them. Germline CDR1 and CDR2: LGHNA and YSLEER. The CDR3 is 18 residues long.

The chain uses TRBV4-1 and TRBJ1-1; D uncertain. This CDR3 spans 16 amino acids. Per the germline V gene, CDR1 is MGHRA and CDR2 is YSYEKL. V lost 4 bases and J lost 4, with 19 bases in between. CDR3 region: CASSREKTFTITEAFF. CDR3 DNA sequence: TGCGCCAGCAGCCGAGAGAAGACCTTTACTATCACTGAAGCTTTCTTT.

On this clone: This same CDR3 is encoded by further DNA sequences in the sample. This rearrangement joins TRBV6-6 to TRBJ1-1, with D perhaps matching TRBD1 (6 bases). Germline CDR1 reads MNHNY; CDR2 reads SVGAGI (reference sequence). Trimming shortened V by 0 bases and J by 4 bases, and 12 bases separated the two germline ends. The CDR3 is made up of 15 amino acids. The CDR3 nucleotides are TGTGCCAGCAGTTACTCAGCAGGGGCTCGCACTGAAGCTTTCTTT. Translating gives CASSYSAGARTEAFF.

This chain links TRBV5-6 with TRBJ2-1; 10 nucleotides align to TRBD1. Trimming cost V 4 bases and J 0 bases; bases outside gene matches: 7. Per the germline V gene, CDR1 is SGHDT and CDR2 is YYEEEE. The CDR3 spans 17 residues. The CDR3 DNA is TGTGCCAGCAGCCGTGCGGGGACAGGGGTCTCCTACAATGAGCAGTTCTTC. Translation: CASSRAGTGVSYNEQFF.

The genes are TRBV29-1 and TRBJ2-7, with 11 bases fitting TRBD1. Germline values: CDR1 SQVTM, CDR2 ANQGSEA. The CDR3 contains 14 residues. Losses at the gene ends were 3 bases for V and 4 bases for J; bases not matched to a gene: 5. CDR3 in DNA: TGCAGCGTTGAGTCTGGACAGGGGGCGTACGAGCAGTACTTC. Protein product: CSVESGQGAYEQYF.

The gene calls are TRBV5-4 and TRBJ2-1; maybe TRBD2 (6 bases). This CDR3 region has 15 residues. Germline lookup yields CDR1 SGHNT and CDR2 YYREEE (reference sequence). The V end lost 5 bases, the J end lost 0 bases, and 12 bases lay between the germline ends. CDR3 in amino acids: CASRDSGDSYNEQFF. DNA of the CDR3: TGTGCCAGCAGGGATAGCGGCGACTCCTACAATGAGCAGTTCTTC.

The CDR3 protein is CASSLASGGHHGYTF. DNA for the CDR3: TGTGCCAGCAGCTTAGCATCGGGGGGGCATCATGGCTACACCTTC. The rearrangement uses TRBV7-9 and TRBJ1-2; D perhaps matches TRBD1 (6 bases). The V end was cut by 0 bases, the J end by 6 bases, with 14 bases between. Germline V gene data show CDR1 as SEHNR and CDR2 as FQNEAQ (reference sequence). CDR3 length: 15 amino acids. Based on the CDR3 plus reference TRBV7-9 and TRBJ1-2, the full variable domain is DTGVSQNPRHKITKRGQNVTFRCDPISEHNRLYWYRQTLGQGPEFLTYFQNEAQLEKSRLLSDRFSAERPKGSFSTLEIQRTEQGDSAMYLCASSLASGGHHGYTFGSGTRLTVV.

This clone was observed a few times. The chain combines TRBV28 with TRBJ2-7; D uncertain. Germline assignment: CDR1 MDHEN and CDR2 SYDVKM. The CDR3 is 12 residues long. V lost 2 bases and J lost 6, with 8 bases in between. CDR3 protein: CASSLAAGEQYF. In DNA, the CDR3 is TGTGCCAGCAGTTTAGCGGCTGGCGAGCAGTACTTC.

The chain recombines TRBV4-3 with TRBJ1-1, with D uncertain. This CDR3 spans 17 amino acids. V was pared by 2 bases and J by 0 bases, with 16 bases between. Germline V gene sequence: CDR1 LGHNA, CDR2 YSLEER. The CDR3, as DNA: TGCGCCAGCAGCCAAACTCTCTCGGGAGGCATGAACACTGAAGCTTTCTTT. This encodes CASSQTLSGGMNTEAFF.

The rearrangement links TRBV6-5 to TRBJ2-5, with D perhaps TRBD1 (5 bases). V lost 2 bases and J lost 5, with 12 bases in between. The CDR3 length is 14 residues. The germline V gene has CDR1 MNHEY and CDR2 SVGAGI. CDR3 sequence: CASSYTPGSETQYF. CDR3 sequence (DNA): TGTGCCAGCAGTTACACCCCAGGGTCGGAGACCCAGTACTTC.

The rearrangement joins TRBV5-6 to TRBJ2-2; TRBD1 agrees at 10 bases. In germline, CDR1 is SGHDT, CDR2 YYEEEE. V lost 4 bases to trimming and J lost 7 bases; unmatched junction nucleotides: 7. CDR3 size: 15 residues. The CDR3 coding sequence is TGTGCCAGCAGCCACGGGACAGGGGAAGTCGGGGAGCTGTTTTTT. It specifies CASSHGTGEVGELFF.

The chain recombines TRBV5-1 with TRBJ2-6; D unresolved. The CDR3 extends over 17 amino acids. The V gene lost 0 bases and the J gene lost 1 base, with 11 bases spanning the gap. Germline CDR1 and CDR2: SGHRS and YFSETQ. The CDR3 sequence is CASSLGPRVSGANVLTF. The CDR3 DNA follows: TGCGCCAGCAGCTTGGGCCCCCGGGTGTCTGGGGCCAACGTCCTGACTTTC. The full variable domain, its missing parts supplied by reference TRBV5-1 and TRBJ2-6, is KAGVTQTPRYLIKTRGQQVTLSCSPISGHRSVSWYQQTPGQGLQFLFEYFSETQRNKGNFPGRFSGRQFSNSRSEMNVSTLELGDSALYLCASSLGPRVSGANVLTFGAGSRLTVL.

The genes are TRBV28 and TRBJ2-6, with D possibly TRBD1 on 5 matching bases. Trimming shortened V by 3 bases and J by 4 bases, and 16 bases separated the two germline ends. The CDR3 sequence is 17 residues long. CDR1 and CDR2 (germline): MDHEN, SYDVKM. The CDR3 region is CASSFIARQSGANVLTF. The CDR3 DNA sequence: TGTGCCAGCAGTTTTATCGCCCGACAGTCGGGGGCCAACGTCCTGACTTTC.

The chain combines TRBV11-3 with TRBJ2-2, with 7 bases lining up with TRBD2. From germline, CDR1 is SGHNT and CDR2 YENEEA. With 5 bases clipped from V and 7 bases from J, the junction kept 7 bases outside the gene matches. The CDR3 consists of 14 residues. For the CDR3, the DNA is TGTGCCAGCAGCCCCGGACTAGGATTCGGGGAGCTGTTTTTT. Translated, it gives CASSPGLGFGELFF.

The V and J genes are TRBV9 and TRBJ2-7; 7 positions agree with TRBD1. The CDR3 loop spans 13 amino acids. V dropped 2 bases and J dropped 7; count of bases not matched to a gene: 6. CDR1 SGDLS and CDR2 YYNGEE come from the germline V gene. In nucleotides, the CDR3 is TGTGCCAGCAGCGTCCGGACAGGAGCTGAGCAGTACTTC. Its protein product is CASSVRTGAEQYF.

J is TRBJ2-7 and V is TRBV19, with D perhaps TRBD1 (5 bases). The CDR3 has 14 residues. CDR1 and CDR2 (germline): LNHDA, SQIVND (reference sequence). V was trimmed by 2 bases and J by 2 bases, leaving 10 bases between them. In DNA, the CDR3 is TGTGCCAGTAGTATACAGGGAACGGCCTACGAGCAGTACTTC. Protein: CASSIQGTAYEQYF.